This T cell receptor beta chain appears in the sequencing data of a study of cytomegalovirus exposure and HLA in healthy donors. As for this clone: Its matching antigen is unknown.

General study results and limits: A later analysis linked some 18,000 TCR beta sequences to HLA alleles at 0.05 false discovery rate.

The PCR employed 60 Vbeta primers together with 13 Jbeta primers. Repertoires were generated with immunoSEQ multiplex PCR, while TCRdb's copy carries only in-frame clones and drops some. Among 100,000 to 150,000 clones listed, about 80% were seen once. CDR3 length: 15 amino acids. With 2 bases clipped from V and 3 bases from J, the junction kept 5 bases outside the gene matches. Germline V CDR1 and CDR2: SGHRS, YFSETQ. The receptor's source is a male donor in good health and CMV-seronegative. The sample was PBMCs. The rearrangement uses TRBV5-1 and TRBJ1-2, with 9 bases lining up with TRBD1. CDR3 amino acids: CASSLGTGTDYGYTF. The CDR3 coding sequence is TGCGCCAGCAGCTTAGGGACAGGGACGGACTATGGCTACACCTTC.